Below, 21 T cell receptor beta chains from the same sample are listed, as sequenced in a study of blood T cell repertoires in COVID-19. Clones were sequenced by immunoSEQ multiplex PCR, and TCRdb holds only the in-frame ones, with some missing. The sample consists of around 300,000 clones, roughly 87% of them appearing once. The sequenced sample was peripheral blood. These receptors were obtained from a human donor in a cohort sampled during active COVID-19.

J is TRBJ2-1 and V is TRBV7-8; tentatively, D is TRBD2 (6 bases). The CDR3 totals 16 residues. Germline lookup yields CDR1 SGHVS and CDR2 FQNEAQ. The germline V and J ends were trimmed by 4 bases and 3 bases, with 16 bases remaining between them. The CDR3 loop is CASSSRTTQIYNEQFF. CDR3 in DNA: TGTGCCAGCAGCTCGAGGACTACCCAGATCTACAATGAGCAGTTCTTC.

The CDR3 here is CASRGQGAYGYTF. The CDR3 DNA follows: TGTGCCAGCAGAGGACAGGGGGCTTATGGCTACACCTTC. The gene calls are TRBV28 and TRBJ1-2; 11 bases align to TRBD1. V dropped 6 bases and J dropped 5; count of bases not matched to a gene: 2. The CDR3 consists of 13 residues. Germline V gene data show CDR1 as MDHEN and CDR2 as SYDVKM.

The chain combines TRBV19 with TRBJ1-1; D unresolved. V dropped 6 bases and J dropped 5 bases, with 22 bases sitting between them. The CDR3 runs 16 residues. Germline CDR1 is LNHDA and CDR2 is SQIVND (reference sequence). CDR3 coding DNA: TGTGCCAGTAGCATCGGCCACCCCCCGCGGTGGACTGAAGCTTTCTTT. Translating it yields CASSIGHPPRWTEAFF. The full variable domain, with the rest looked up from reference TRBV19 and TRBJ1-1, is DGGITQSPKYLFRKEGQNVTLSCEQNLNHDAMYWYRQDPGQGLRLIYYSQIVNDFQKGDIAEGYSVSREKKESFPLTVTSAQKNPTAFYLCASSIGHPPRWTEAFFGQGTRLTVV.

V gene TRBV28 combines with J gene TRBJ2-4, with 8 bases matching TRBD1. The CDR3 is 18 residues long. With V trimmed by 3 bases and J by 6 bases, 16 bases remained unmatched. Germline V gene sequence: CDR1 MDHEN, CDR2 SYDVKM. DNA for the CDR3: TGTGCCAGCAGTTTGATCTCAGGGGGCCCCTCGAGGAGAAACATTCAGTACTTC. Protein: CASSLISGGPSRRNIQYF.

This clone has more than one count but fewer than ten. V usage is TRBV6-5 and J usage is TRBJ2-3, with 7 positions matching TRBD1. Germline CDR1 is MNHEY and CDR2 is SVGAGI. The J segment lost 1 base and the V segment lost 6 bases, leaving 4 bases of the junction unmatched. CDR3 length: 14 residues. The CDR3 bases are TGTGCCAGCAGAGGGGACAGCCGCACAGATACGCAGTATTTT. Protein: CASRGDSRTDTQYF.

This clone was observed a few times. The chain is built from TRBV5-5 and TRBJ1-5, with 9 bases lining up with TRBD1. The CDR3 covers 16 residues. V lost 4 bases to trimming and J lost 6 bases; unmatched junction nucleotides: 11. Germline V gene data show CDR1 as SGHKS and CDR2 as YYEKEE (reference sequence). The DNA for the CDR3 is TGTGCCAGCAGCCTACTACCGGGACAGGGTTCTCAGCCCCAGCATTTT. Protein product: CASSLLPGQGSQPQHF.

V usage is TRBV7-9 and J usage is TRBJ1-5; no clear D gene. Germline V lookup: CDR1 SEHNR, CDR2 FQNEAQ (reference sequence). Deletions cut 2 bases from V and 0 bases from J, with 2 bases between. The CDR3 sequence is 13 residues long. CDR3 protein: CASSLHSNQPQHF. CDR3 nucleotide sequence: TGTGCCAGCAGCTTACATAGCAATCAGCCCCAGCATTTT.

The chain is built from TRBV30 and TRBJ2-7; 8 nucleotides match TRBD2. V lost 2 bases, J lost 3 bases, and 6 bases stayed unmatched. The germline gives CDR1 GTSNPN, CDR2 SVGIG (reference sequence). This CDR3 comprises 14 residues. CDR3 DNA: TGTGCCTGGAGTTTGCCGCGGGGGGACTACGAGCAGTACTTC. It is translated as CAWSLPRGDYEQYF.

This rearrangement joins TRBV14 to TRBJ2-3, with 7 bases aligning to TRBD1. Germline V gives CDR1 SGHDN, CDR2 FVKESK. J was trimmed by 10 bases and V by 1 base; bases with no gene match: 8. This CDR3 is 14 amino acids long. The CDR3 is CASSQAHMQGAQYF. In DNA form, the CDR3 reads TGTGCCAGCAGCCAAGCCCACATGCAGGGGGCGCAGTATTTT.

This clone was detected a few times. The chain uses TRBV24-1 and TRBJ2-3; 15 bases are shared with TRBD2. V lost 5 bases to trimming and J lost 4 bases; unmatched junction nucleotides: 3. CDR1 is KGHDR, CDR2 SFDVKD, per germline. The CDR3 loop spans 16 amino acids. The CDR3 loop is CATSAGLAGGADTQYF. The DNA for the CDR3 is TGTGCCACCAGTGCCGGACTAGCGGGAGGGGCAGATACGCAGTATTTT.

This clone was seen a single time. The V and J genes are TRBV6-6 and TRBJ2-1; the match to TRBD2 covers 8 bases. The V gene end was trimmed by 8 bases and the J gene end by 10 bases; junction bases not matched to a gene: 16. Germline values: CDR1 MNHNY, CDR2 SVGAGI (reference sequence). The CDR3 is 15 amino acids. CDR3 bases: TGTGCCAGCTCCCGGGCCTCAGCGGGAGTTGGAGAGCAGTTCTTC. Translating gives CASSRASAGVGEQFF.

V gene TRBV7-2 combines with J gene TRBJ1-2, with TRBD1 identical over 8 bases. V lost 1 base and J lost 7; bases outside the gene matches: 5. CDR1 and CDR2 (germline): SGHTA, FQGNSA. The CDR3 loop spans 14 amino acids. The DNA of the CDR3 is TGTGCCAGCAGCTTAGGGCAGGGGGCGGTTGGCTACACCTTC. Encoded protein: CASSLGQGAVGYTF.

CDR3: CASKAGIVGELFF. The CDR3 nucleotides are TGTGCCAGCAAGGCGGGAATCGTCGGGGAGCTGTTTTTT. This chain uses TRBV6-4 with TRBJ2-2; D perhaps matches TRBD2 (6 bases). V was cut by 7 bases and J by 7 bases, with 13 bases left in between. The CDR3 runs 13 residues. Germline V gene lookup returns CDR1 MRHNA and CDR2 SNTAGT.

This CDR3 reads CAWSRQGTIAFF. DNA of the CDR3: TGTGCCTGGAGCAGACAGGGGACGATTGCTTTCTTT. The chain couples TRBV30 to TRBJ1-1; TRBD1 matches 8 bases. Germline CDR1 GTSNPN, CDR2 SVGIG (reference sequence). This CDR3 contains 12 residues. J was trimmed by 11 bases and V by 3 bases; bases with no gene match: 8. The complete variable domain, with remaining parts taken from reference TRBV30 and TRBJ1-1, reads SQTIHQWPATLVQPVGSPLSLECTVEGTSNPNLYWYRQAAGRGLQLLFYSVGIGQISSEVPQNLSASRPQDRQFILSSKKLLLSDSGFYLCAWSRQGTIAFFGQGTRLTVV.

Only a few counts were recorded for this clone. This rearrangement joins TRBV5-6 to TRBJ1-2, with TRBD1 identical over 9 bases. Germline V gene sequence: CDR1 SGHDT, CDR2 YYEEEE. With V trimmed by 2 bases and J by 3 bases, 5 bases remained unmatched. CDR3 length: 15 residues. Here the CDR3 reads CASSFTGQGDYGYTF. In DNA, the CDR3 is TGTGCCAGCAGCTTTACGGGACAGGGTGACTATGGCTACACCTTC.

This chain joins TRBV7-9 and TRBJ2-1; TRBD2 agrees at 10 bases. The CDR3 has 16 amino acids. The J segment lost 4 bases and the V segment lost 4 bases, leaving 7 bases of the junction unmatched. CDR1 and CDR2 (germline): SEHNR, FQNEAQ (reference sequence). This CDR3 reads CASSSGVLAGYNEQFF. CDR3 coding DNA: TGTGCCAGCAGCTCTGGGGTACTAGCGGGATACAATGAGCAGTTCTTC.

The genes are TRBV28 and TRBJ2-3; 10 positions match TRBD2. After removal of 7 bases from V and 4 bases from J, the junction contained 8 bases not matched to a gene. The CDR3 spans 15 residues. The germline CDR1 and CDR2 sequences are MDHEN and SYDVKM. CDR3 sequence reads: CASTVAGGAADTQYF. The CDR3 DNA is TGTGCCAGCACCGTAGCGGGAGGTGCAGCAGATACGCAGTATTTT.

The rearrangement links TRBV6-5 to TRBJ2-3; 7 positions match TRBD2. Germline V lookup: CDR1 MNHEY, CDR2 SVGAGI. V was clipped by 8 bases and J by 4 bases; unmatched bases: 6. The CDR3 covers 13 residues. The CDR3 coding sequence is TGTGCCAGCCACCCAGCGGGGTCAGATACGCAGTATTTT. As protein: CASHPAGSDTQYF.

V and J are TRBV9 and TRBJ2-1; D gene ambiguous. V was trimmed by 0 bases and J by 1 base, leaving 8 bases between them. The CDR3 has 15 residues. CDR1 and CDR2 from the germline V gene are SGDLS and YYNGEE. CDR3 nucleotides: TGTGCCAGCAGCGTAGGTCCAGGTTCCTACAATGAGCAGTTCTTC. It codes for CASSVGPGSYNEQFF. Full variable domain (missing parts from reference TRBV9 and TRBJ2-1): DSGVTQTPKHLITATGQRVTLRCSPRSGDLSVYWYQQSLDQGLQFLIQYYNGEERAKGNILERFSAQQFPDLHSELNLSSLELGDSALYFCASSVGPGSYNEQFFGPGTRLTVL.

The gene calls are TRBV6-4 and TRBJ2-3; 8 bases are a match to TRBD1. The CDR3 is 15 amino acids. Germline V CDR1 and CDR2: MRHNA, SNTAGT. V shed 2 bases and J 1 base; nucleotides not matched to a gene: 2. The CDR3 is CASSDVTGGTDTQYF. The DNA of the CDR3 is TGTGCCAGCAGTGACGTGACAGGGGGCACAGATACGCAGTATTTT.

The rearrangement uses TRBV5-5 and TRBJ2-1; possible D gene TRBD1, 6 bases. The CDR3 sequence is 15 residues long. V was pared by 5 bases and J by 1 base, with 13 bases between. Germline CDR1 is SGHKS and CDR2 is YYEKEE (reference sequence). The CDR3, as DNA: TGTGCCAGCAGGCCAGGGGAAGGGTCCTACAATGAGCAGTTCTTC. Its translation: CASRPGEGSYNEQFF.